This TCR beta chain was profiled in a study of human T cells and chemical hapten exposure. The overall study: Skin of the upper inner arm, roughly 2 cm by roughly 2 cm, received 2% DPC for sensitization.

This clonotype appeared a few times. V shed 1 base, J shed 2 bases, and the junction held 9 bases outside the gene matches. The length of the CDR3 is 17 residues. Germline lookup yields CDR1 SGHAT and CDR2 FQNNGV. The library gave individual cDNA molecules unique molecular identifiers. MiXCR was run by TCRdb on the RACE reads, yielding one entry per CDR3 protein. The sample has about 80,000 distinct CDR3 sequences; around 15% are singletons. Specified time point: pre-sensitization, week 0. The treatment is: therapeutic diphenylcyclopropenone sensitization with weekly scalp DPC. Alopecia patients, 18 to 70 years old and DPC-suitable, served as donors.

The material was whole blood, obtained in connection with sensitization to the hapten diphenylcyclopropenone (DPC). The chain joins TRBV11-2 to TRBJ2-3; TRBD2 agrees at 7 bases. The source of this sequence is a woman in her forties or fifties with alopecia areata. Some clones in this sample may be carry-over from other donors' samples. Here the CDR3 DNA reads TGTGCCAGCAGCTTAGGGACGGCTAGCGGATACACAGATACGCAGTATTTT. It codes for CASSLGTASGYTDTQYF.